The entry that follows covers one T cell receptor (beta chain) sequence. The source of the sample is a study of technical replicates of blood from four donors. This CDR3 contains 16 residues. Trimming removed 4 bases from V and 2 bases from J; junction bases left unmatched: 3. The germline V gene encodes CDR1 SGHDT and CDR2 YYEEEE. This table comes from immunoSEQ multiplex PCR, and its TCRdb copy is limited to in-frame clones, with some not included. This table holds some 64,000 clones, about 97% found once. The sequenced sample consisted of T cells isolated from PBMCs. The receptor's source is a human donor in good health. The rearrangement uses TRBV5-6 and TRBJ2-7; 16 bases line up with TRBD2. The CDR3 nucleotides are TGTGCCAGCAGCGGGGGGACTAGCGGGAGGGCCTACGAGCAGTACTTC. This codes for CASSGGTSGRAYEQYF.